This T cell receptor beta chain was documented in a study of T cell changes during pregnancy in multiple sclerosis. Per the germline V gene, CDR1 is SGHRS and CDR2 is YFSETQ. Trimming stripped 0 bases from V and 4 bases from J, with 13 bases between. The CDR3 runs 15 residues. Clones were sequenced by immunoSEQ multiplex PCR, and TCRdb holds only the in-frame ones, with some missing. The data hold about 32,000 clones, with approximately 90% observed a single time. Only one count was recorded for this clone. This material consisted of CD4+ T cells from peripheral blood mononuclear cells, taken after pregnancy. The source is a female donor in good health, enrolled as a control in a pregnancy study. This rearrangement joins TRBV5-1 to TRBJ1-1; tentatively, D is TRBD1 (5 bases). The CDR3 DNA reads as TGCGCCAGCAGCTTGGAATTCGGGGGAGTCACTGAAGCTTTCTTT. It yields the protein CASSLEFGGVTEAFF.